Shown below are 17 T cell receptor beta chains from a single sample sequenced in a study of CD8 T cells in Susac syndrome. The RNA, about 0.5 to 1 ug, was put through reverse transcription using random hexamers. TCRdb independently ran MiXCR on the immunoSEQ multiplex PCR reads; one entry per CDR3 protein. The profile shows about 64,000 distinct CDR3 sequences, approximately 93% of them singletons. Sample: CD8+ T cells from PBMCs. The receptors stem from a human donor with multiple sclerosis.

As DNA, the CDR3 is TGTGCCAGCAGCCAAGATCTGGCAGACCTATCACCCCTCCACTTT. Its translation: CASSQDLADLSPLHF. The V call is TRBV3-1, the J call TRBJ1-6; D is unclear. Trimming removed 0 bases from V and 10 bases from J, with 13 bases in between. CDR1 and CDR2 (germline): LGHDT, YNNKEL (reference sequence). This CDR3 has 15 amino acids.

The chain couples TRBV15 to TRBJ2-1; no definite D call. CDR1 LNHNV and CDR2 YYDKDF come from the germline V gene (reference sequence). This CDR3 contains 13 residues. The ends were cut back, 9 bases at V and 0 bases at J, with 9 bases in the middle. The CDR3 here is CATRLDSYNEQFF. CDR3 bases: TGTGCCACGAGGCTAGACTCCTACAATGAGCAGTTCTTC.

The rearrangement joins TRBV27 to TRBJ2-1; TRBD2 aligns across 9 bases. CDR1 MNHEY and CDR2 SMNVEV come from the germline V gene (reference sequence). The CDR3 has 15 residues. The V gene end was trimmed by 6 bases and the J gene end by 2 bases; junction bases not matched to a gene: 5. The CDR3, as DNA: TGTGCCAGCAGCCCCGGGACTAGCCCCTACAATGAGCAGTTCTTC. Residues: CASSPGTSPYNEQFF.

In its sample, this clonotype was seen once. This chain links TRBV5-1 with TRBJ2-1, with a weak D call TRBD1 (5 bases). V shed 7 bases and J shed 5 bases, with 7 bases lying between them. Germline assignment: CDR1 SGHRS and CDR2 YFSETQ. This CDR3 is 11 amino acids long. This chain's CDR3 is CASQGHNEQFF. The CDR3 region has the DNA TGCGCCAGCCAGGGTCACAATGAGCAGTTCTTC.

This clonotype appeared once. The rearrangement links TRBV27 to TRBJ2-1; no clear D. Germline V gene lookup returns CDR1 MNHEY and CDR2 SMNVEV (reference sequence). V was cut by 3 bases and J by 9 bases, with 9 bases left in between. The CDR3 sequence is 12 residues long. The CDR3 protein is CASSFGISEQFF. The CDR3 nucleotides are TGTGCCAGCAGTTTTGGAATCAGTGAGCAGTTCTTC.

The gene calls are TRBV10-2 and TRBJ2-7; no definite D call. This CDR3 is built from 16 residues. Between the trimmed V and J ends, which lost 2 bases and 1 base, there was a span of 15 bases. Per germline, CDR1 WSHSY and CDR2 SAAADI. CDR3 bases: TGCGCCAGCAGTGAGGGGCCTAGTAGTGGGTCCTACGAGCAGTACTTC. Its protein is CASSEGPSSGSYEQYF.

The chain links TRBV6-5 to TRBJ1-5; D is undetermined. Trimming shortened V by 3 bases and J by 3 bases, and 9 bases separated the two germline ends. This CDR3 contains 14 residues. CDR1 and CDR2 (germline): MNHEY, SVGAGI. CDR3 residues: CASSYRQDNQPQHF. Here the CDR3 DNA reads TGTGCCAGCAGTTATCGGCAGGACAATCAGCCCCAGCATTTT.

J is TRBJ2-7 and V is TRBV29-1; 14 positions agree with TRBD2. CDR1 and CDR2 (germline): SQVTM, ANQGSEA. The CDR3 runs 19 residues. V was pared by 1 base and J by 3 bases, with 14 bases of the junction left unmatched. In DNA form, the CDR3 reads TGCAGCGTTGAAGGGACGGAGACTAGCGGGAGGGCCCTCGTCTACGAGCAGTACTTC. The encoded protein is CSVEGTETSGRALVYEQYF.

This sequence joins TRBV29-1 and TRBJ1-3; maybe TRBD1 (5 bases). Trimming removed 0 bases from V and 2 bases from J, with 8 bases in between. The germline V gene has CDR1 SQVTM and CDR2 ANQGSEA. This CDR3 contains 14 residues. CDR3 loop: CSVEEGDPGNTIYF. The CDR3 DNA reads as TGCAGCGTTGAAGAGGGGGACCCTGGAAACACCATATATTTT.

The rearrangement links TRBV29-1 to TRBJ1-3; D uncertain. The CDR3 is 17 residues long. V was shortened by 0 bases and J by 4 bases, with 19 bases between the two germline ends. Germline V CDR1 and CDR2: SQVTM, ANQGSEA. CDR3: CSVEDPGHNPTGNTIYF. Written as DNA, the CDR3 is TGCAGCGTTGAAGATCCCGGGCACAACCCTACCGGAAACACCATATATTTT.

The chain couples TRBV4-1 to TRBJ2-1, with 8 bases lining up with TRBD1. V lost 4 bases and J lost 8; bases outside the gene matches: 10. The CDR3 consists of 15 residues. The germline V gene has CDR1 MGHRA and CDR2 YSYEKL. Written as DNA, the CDR3 is TGCGCCAGCAGCCCTTATCCGGACAGGGATGATGAGCAGTTCTTC. As protein: CASSPYPDRDDEQFF.

This clonotype was seen just once. This chain links TRBV29-1 with TRBJ2-7; 8 bases align to TRBD2. CDR3 length equals 15 residues. The ends lost 1 base at V and 6 bases at J; junction bases unmatched: 11. Germline V gene sequence: CDR1 SQVTM, CDR2 ANQGSEA. The CDR3 nucleotides read TGCAGCGTTGAAGGACTAGCGAGCGTCGGGTCCGAGCAGTACTTC. It is translated as CSVEGLASVGSEQYF.

The J gene is TRBJ2-7, the V gene TRBV27; D perhaps matches TRBD1 (6 bases). This CDR3 comprises 14 residues. Germline V lookup: CDR1 MNHEY, CDR2 SMNVEV (reference sequence). Trimming left V 6 bases short and J 2 bases short, with 14 bases between. CDR3 sequence (DNA): TGTGCCAGCAGGCCCGAGGGACACCCCTACGAGCAGTACTTC. Protein sequence: CASRPEGHPYEQYF.

DNA of the CDR3: TGTGCCAGCAGCTTCCAGGGGTACGACAATGAGCAGTTCTTC. Its protein product is CASSFQGYDNEQFF. The chain recombines TRBV7-9 with TRBJ2-1, with D perhaps matching TRBD1 (6 bases). CDR1 SEHNR and CDR2 FQNEAQ come from the germline V gene (reference sequence). Trimming took off 3 bases at V and 5 bases at J, with 11 bases between the two ends. This CDR3 has 14 amino acids.

The V call is TRBV6-2 or TRBV6-3, the J call TRBJ2-1, with 11 bases fitting TRBD2. CDR3 size: 16 residues. The germline V gene encodes CDR1 MNHEY and CDR2 SVGEGT. V shed 7 bases and J 4 bases; nucleotides not matched to a gene: 9. CDR3 DNA sequence: TGTGCCAGCACCACGTCGACTAGCGGGGAATACAATGAGCAGTTCTTC. This encodes CASTTSTSGEYNEQFF.

This chain connects TRBV28 to TRBJ2-7; TRBD1 agrees at 7 bases. Trimming removed 3 bases from V and 1 base from J; junction bases left unmatched: 3. Germline-derived CDR1 and CDR2 are MDHEN and SYDVKM. This CDR3 is built from 14 residues. The CDR3 here is CASSFGTASYEQYF. In DNA form, the CDR3 reads TGTGCCAGCAGTTTCGGGACAGCTTCCTACGAGCAGTACTTC.

V gene TRBV7-9 combines with J gene TRBJ2-5; D gene ambiguous. The CDR3 spans 15 residues. The V end was cut by 4 bases, the J end by 5 bases, with 17 bases between. Per germline, CDR1 SEHNR and CDR2 FQNEAQ (reference sequence). DNA of the CDR3: TGTGCCAGCAGCTCGAGAGATAGTGCCCGGGAGACCCAGTACTTC. As protein: CASSSRDSARETQYF.